These 6 T cell receptor beta chains were all obtained from the same sample, sequenced in a study of shared clonotypes between healthy human individuals. Assay: immunoSEQ multiplex PCR; the TCRdb copy retains only in-frame clones and omits some. This sample has approximately 2.3 million clones, with over 90% found just once. The sequencing input was naive CD4+ T cells from PBMCs. Stated subset: CD45RA+ positively selected. Every receptor here comes from a man aged 18 to 35 in good health. Some clones in this sample may be carry-over from other donors' samples.

This chain joins TRBV12-5 and TRBJ2-5; 8 bases align to TRBD1. Germline-derived CDR1 and CDR2 are LGHNT and FRNRAP. The CDR3 spans 16 residues. Germline trimming cut 3 bases from V and 5 bases from J; bases unmatched to any gene: 11. Here the CDR3 DNA reads TGTGCTAGTGGTTTCGGGACAGGTCCCCTTGGGGAGACCCAGTACTTC. Translation: CASGFGTGPLGETQYF.

The V call is TRBV7-2, the J call TRBJ2-7; TRBD1 matches at 8 bases. With 1 base clipped from V and 3 bases from J, the junction kept 5 bases outside the gene matches. The CDR3 covers 15 residues. Per germline, CDR1 SGHTA and CDR2 FQGNSA. The CDR3 DNA reads TGTGCCAGCAGCTTAGACAGGGGGTCCCTCTACGAGCAGTACTTC. As protein: CASSLDRGSLYEQYF.

CDR3 coding DNA: TGTGCCAGCAGTTTGGCCGGGACAGCAAGGAGAAACACTGAAGCTTTCTTT. Amino acids: CASSLAGTARRNTEAFF. V usage is TRBV28 and J usage is TRBJ1-1, with 7 bases aligning to TRBD1. The CDR3 is 17 residues long. The V gene's germline CDR1 is MDHEN and CDR2 SYDVKM. The J segment lost 2 bases and the V segment lost 3 bases, leaving 12 bases of the junction unmatched.

In its sample, this clone was seen once. The V call is TRBV28, the J call TRBJ2-1; D not certain. The CDR3 totals 16 residues. V shed 8 bases and J shed 0 bases, with 17 bases lying between them. Germline V gene data show CDR1 as MDHEN and CDR2 as SYDVKM. The CDR3 reads CASSHQRGVSYNEQFF. CDR3 bases: TGTGCCAGCTCACACCAGAGAGGAGTCTCCTACAATGAGCAGTTCTTC.

J is TRBJ2-1 and V is TRBV28; either TRBD1 or TRBD2 may supply D (6 bases each). V was pared by 3 bases and J by 3 bases, with 21 bases between. Germline V gene data show CDR1 as MDHEN and CDR2 as SYDVKM. CDR3 length: 18 amino acids. CDR3 DNA: TGTGCCAGCAGTTTGAGGGGGGACTCCAATAGTGACTACAATGAGCAGTTCTTC. It encodes CASSLRGDSNSDYNEQFF.

V is TRBV28 and J is TRBJ1-4; 8 nucleotides match TRBD1. J lost 2 bases, V lost 5 bases, and 4 bases had no gene match. The CDR3 is made up of 15 amino acids. Germline CDR1 is MDHEN and CDR2 is SYDVKM. The DNA of the CDR3 is TGTGCCAGCAGTCCCGGGACAGGCACTAATGAAAAACTGTTTTTT. Translating it yields CASSPGTGTNEKLFF.